What follows is one T cell receptor (beta chain) and its context. A Seattle source enrolled patients during active infection and followed them longitudinally. As originally analysed: Amplification with reference gene primers provided the estimates of nucleated cell counts. TCRdb keeps only in-frame clones here, not all; method: immunoSEQ multiplex PCR. The V and J calls and the clone size are those of that table, but D and trimming were determined from the DNA. Here the sample spans some 180,000 clones, approximately 88% being singletons. The entry originates in a study of blood T cell repertoires in COVID-19. Study-wide context: COVID-19 samples, acute and convalescent, were from the United States, Italy and Spain. In each case, the material was cDNA or gDNA derived from T cells, B-cell-depleted T cells, or PBMCs.

The TCR comes from a woman between 40 and 55 years old with COVID-19, enrolled during active disease. Specimen: peripheral blood.

CDR3 sequence reads: CASSLATAKHF. Written as DNA, the CDR3 is TGTGCCAGCAGTTTAGCGACAGCAAAGCATTTT. This chain joins TRBV28 and TRBJ1-5, with a tentative D call TRBD1 (5 bases). Trimming took off 2 bases at V and 14 bases at J, with 10 bases between the two ends. The germline gives CDR1 MDHEN, CDR2 SYDVKM. The CDR3 is 11 amino acids.